This section outlines one TCR beta chain sequence together with its context. Its antigen remains unidentified. No much larger clone exists at a distance of one base, and base qualities are not known. The immunoSEQ Assay, a bias-controlled multiplex PCR, was used to amplify TCRbeta CDR3 regions from genomic DNA. In the original analysis: Nucleated cell counts per sample were estimated from amplification of reference gene primers within the assay. To quantify the absolute abundance of each unique TCRbeta CDR3 rearrangement, sequence reads were collapsed and filtered. For each sample, productive Simpson clonality was calculated as the square root of Simpson's diversity index across productive rearrangements. TCRdb holds this immuneACCESS table with in-frame rearrangements only. Some clones are missing; in checked studies, unresolved V genes explain under half, and the rest has no known cause. The D gene and trimming were derived from the DNA, and the V and J assignments and clone size from that table. This sample is represented by about 200,000 clones; roughly nine tenths of them were singletons. The ten largest make up around 2.2% of the sample.

This record comes from a study of blood T cell repertoires in COVID-19 (dated by TCRdb to the early 2020s). With respect to the entire study: The collaborator samples originated in the United States, Italy and Spain and spanned the acute and convalescent phases of COVID-19. The material from the prospective study consisted of cDNA or gDNA derived from T cells, B-cell-depleted T cells, or PBMCs. Deeply sampled blood TCRbeta repertoires from subjects exposed to, actively infected with, or recovered from COVID-19 were included in the dataset. The repertoires were released in a freely available public database intended as a resource for research on the immune response to SARS-CoV-2. The samples were drawn from two sources: the first 160 participants of the ongoing ImmuneRACE study, and over 1,000 subjects contributed by 6 global collaborators. The sample metadata nearly always contained a de-identified subject ID, COVID-19 status, age in years and sex. Where available, HLA class I and class II types were taken from metadata supplied by the sample provider and were not determined by assay-based typing.

The collaborating institutions used their own protocols to collect whole blood in K2EDTA tubes. For TCRbeta analysis, collaborator samples were shipped as frozen whole blood, as isolated PBMCs, or as DNA extracted from either sample type. Findings and caveats that apply to the study as a whole: How much clinical and demographic metadata was included differed by source and by participant, and the metadata was provided uncurated.

The clonotype comes from a woman in her 50s with acute or convalescent COVID-19. Sequenced sample: peripheral blood.

The bases are TGTGCCAGCAGCTCTAGTGCTAACTATGGCTACACCTTC. It encodes CASSSSANYGYTF. Recombination linked TRBV7-2 to TRBJ1-2, with the D gene uncertain. From the germline V gene, CDR1 is SGHTA and CDR2 is FQGNSA. V is reduced by 4 bases and J by 0 bases, leaving a spacing of 6 bases between them. Reading from cysteine to phenylalanine, the CDR3 counts 13 amino acids. Just CDR3 DNA is preserved here, 39 bases in frame from base 1.